This T cell receptor beta chain was sequenced for a study of blood T cell repertoires in COVID-19. V was pared by 4 bases and J by 2 bases, with 9 bases of the junction left unmatched. This CDR3 comprises 16 residues. Germline CDR1 is SGHVT and CDR2 is SQSDAQ. Sequencing was performed with immunoSEQ multiplex PCR; in TCRdb, only in-frame clones are kept and a portion is missing. The sample lists roughly 260,000 clones, approximately 90% seen once, with 2% to 2.5% in the top ten. This receptor was obtained from a woman aged 40 to 50 who had recovered from COVID-19. This rearrangement joins TRBV7-4 to TRBJ2-7; 9 bases fit TRBD1. Source material: peripheral blood. CDR3: CASSCETGGAPYEQYF. The DNA of the CDR3 is TGTGCCAGCAGCTGCGAAACAGGGGGCGCTCCCTACGAGCAGTACTTC. Full variable domain (remainder filled in from reference TRBV7-4 and TRBJ2-7): GAGVSQSPRYKVAKRGRDVALRCDSISGHVTLYWYRQTLGQGSEVLTYSQSDAQRDKSGRPSGRFSAERPERSVSTLKIQRTEQGDSAVYLCASSCETGGAPYEQYFGPGTRLTVT.